This T cell receptor beta chain was captured in a study of blood T cell repertoires in COVID-19. CDR3 length equals 13 residues. Germline CDR1 reads LNHDA; CDR2 reads SQIVND (reference sequence). Deletions cut 3 bases from V and 5 bases from J, with 7 bases between. Profiled with immunoSEQ multiplex PCR; TCRdb holds only in-frame clones, not every one. The table has fewer than 80,000 clones, roughly nine tenths seen once; the top ten hold around 5.2%. The clonotype comes from a woman between 45 and 65 years old with active COVID-19. The sequenced material came from peripheral blood. The V gene is TRBV19, the J gene TRBJ2-2; D remains ambiguous. The CDR3: CASSMPRTGELFF. CDR3 DNA: TGTGCCAGTAGTATGCCGCGGACCGGGGAGCTGTTTTTT.